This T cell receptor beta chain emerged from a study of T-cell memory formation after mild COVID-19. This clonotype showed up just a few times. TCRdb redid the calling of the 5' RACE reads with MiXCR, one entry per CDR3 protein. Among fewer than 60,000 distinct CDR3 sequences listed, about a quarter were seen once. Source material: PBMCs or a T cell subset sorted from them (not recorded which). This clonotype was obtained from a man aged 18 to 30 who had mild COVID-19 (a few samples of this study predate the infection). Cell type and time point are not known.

The CDR3 protein is CASSPHVGLNTEAFF. CDR3 in DNA: TGTGCCAGCAGCCCCCACGTTGGCCTAAACACTGAAGCTTTCTTT. This chain links TRBV9 with TRBJ1-1; D is undetermined. Germline assignment: CDR1 SGDLS and CDR2 YYNGEE. Trimming removed 4 bases at V and 2 bases at J, with 15 bases between. CDR3 size: 15 residues.